The 20 T cell receptor beta chains below all came from one sample that was sequenced in a study of OX40 agonist ivuxolimab in advanced cancers. Repertoires were generated with immunoSEQ multiplex PCR, while TCRdb's copy carries only in-frame clones and drops some. The data hold about 48,000 clones, with 80% to 90% observed a single time. The sequencing used CD4+ or CD8+ T cells sorted from blood, collected in a trial of the OX40 agonist ivuxolimab. The source is an adult with an advanced solid tumor such as melanoma, head and neck, liver or kidney cancer.

The chain has TRBV7-6 and TRBJ2-3, with a weak D call TRBD2 (5 bases). Germline CDR1 is SGHVS and CDR2 is FNYEAQ. V was cut by 0 bases and J by 6 bases, with 16 bases left in between. The CDR3 length is 16 residues. The CDR3 spells CASSLASGPPGDTQYF. CDR3 DNA sequence: TGTGCCAGCAGCTTAGCTTCCGGGCCTCCGGGGGATACGCAGTATTTT.

The chain couples TRBV15 to TRBJ1-2, with D possibly TRBD1 on 5 matching bases. The V gene's germline CDR1 is LNHNV and CDR2 YYDKDF (reference sequence). The CDR3 covers 15 residues. V was cut by 0 bases and J by 3 bases, with 11 bases left in between. CDR3 coding DNA: TGTGCCACCAGCAGAGATCGGCGGGACGACTATGGCTACACCTTC. It specifies CATSRDRRDDYGYTF.

The V gene is TRBV19, the J gene TRBJ1-2; the match to TRBD1 covers 9 bases. The germline CDR1 and CDR2 sequences are LNHDA and SQIVND (reference sequence). V shed 6 bases, J shed 4 bases, and the junction held 6 bases outside the gene matches. The CDR3 is 14 residues long. Here the CDR3 DNA reads TGTGCCAGTAGCCCGGGACAGGGAAGCTATGGCTACACCTTC. Translated: CASSPGQGSYGYTF. The variable domain in full, completed from reference TRBV19 and TRBJ1-2, reads DGGITQSPKYLFRKEGQNVTLSCEQNLNHDAMYWYRQDPGQGLRLIYYSQIVNDFQKGDIAEGYSVSREKKESFPLTVTSAQKNPTAFYLCASSPGQGSYGYTFGSGTRLTVV.

The V and J genes are TRBV7-2 and TRBJ2-7; no clear D. The CDR3 loop spans 13 amino acids. The germline V and J ends were trimmed by 5 bases and 9 bases, with 17 bases remaining between them. In germline, CDR1 is SGHTA, CDR2 FQGNSA. The CDR3 nucleotides read TGTGCCAGCAGCCCCTCGGGTTCCTCAGTGCAGTACTTC. This translates into CASSPSGSSVQYF.

The J gene is TRBJ2-1, the V gene TRBV2, with D unclear. The CDR3 length is 14 residues. CDR1 SNHLY and CDR2 FYNNEI come from the germline V gene. Trimming removed 3 bases at V and 0 bases at J, with 6 bases between. In DNA form, the CDR3 reads TGTGCCAGCAGTGATAGGCTCTCCTACAATGAGCAGTTCTTC. As protein: CASSDRLSYNEQFF.

This chain links TRBV2 with TRBJ2-6; no clear D. The germline gives CDR1 SNHLY, CDR2 FYNNEI. The CDR3 is 16 residues long. Trimming removed 9 bases at V and 2 bases at J, with 17 bases between. The CDR3 region has the DNA TGTGCCAGTTTAGTTGTATCTGAGACTGGGGCCAACGTCCTGACTTTC. It codes for CASLVVSETGANVLTF. Full variable domain (rest looked up from reference TRBV2 and TRBJ2-6): EPEVTQTPSHQVTQMGQEVILRCVPISNHLYFYWYRQILGQKVEFLVSFYNNEISEKSEIFDDQFSVERPDGSNFTLKIRSTKLEDSAMYFCASLVVSETGANVLTFGAGSRLTVL.

The chain has TRBV6-4 and TRBJ2-2; 7 nucleotides line up with TRBD2. CDR3 size: 15 residues. V shed 5 bases, J shed 6 bases, and the junction held 9 bases outside the gene matches. Germline CDR1 reads MRHNA; CDR2 reads SNTAGT. The CDR3 DNA reads as TGTGCCAGCAGTACGACTGGGAGGGCTCCCGGGGAGCTGTTTTTT. Protein: CASSTTGRAPGELFF.

CDR3 coding DNA: TGTGCCTGGAGTGTACAGGGGAGTTTCTATGGCTACACCTTC. Translating gives CAWSVQGSFYGYTF. The chain recombines TRBV30 with TRBJ1-2; 7 positions agree with TRBD1. The CDR3 is made up of 14 amino acids. Germline CDR1 and CDR2: GTSNPN and SVGIG (reference sequence). J lost 4 bases, V lost 0 bases, and 5 bases had no gene match.

V and J are TRBV6-1 and TRBJ2-5; TRBD2 matches 8 bases. The CDR3 is 15 residues long. Germline assignment: CDR1 MNHNS and CDR2 SASEGT. Unmatched junction bases numbered 6, after V lost 4 bases and J lost 2 bases. The CDR3 here is CASSGGLAGQETQYF. In nucleotides, the CDR3 is TGTGCCAGCAGTGGGGGTCTAGCGGGTCAAGAGACCCAGTACTTC.

The chain uses TRBV27 and TRBJ2-7, with TRBD2 matching 14 bases. CDR3 size: 16 residues. The germline CDR1 and CDR2 sequences are MNHEY and SMNVEV (reference sequence). Unmatched junction bases numbered 1, after V lost 2 bases and J lost 1 base. The chain's CDR3 is CASSLGTSGGSYEQYF. As DNA, the CDR3 is TGTGCCAGCAGTTTAGGGACTAGCGGGGGATCCTACGAGCAGTACTTC.

This clone was recorded once. The chain employs TRBV30 and TRBJ2-3; no clear D gene. CDR3 length: 11 residues. Germline V gene data show CDR1 as GTSNPN and CDR2 as SVGIG (reference sequence). V gave up 5 bases and J gave up 5 bases, with 8 bases separating them. The CDR3 reads CAWQTRDTQYF. The CDR3 nucleotides read TGTGCCTGGCAGACGAGAGATACGCAGTATTTT.

DNA for the CDR3: TGTGCCAGCAGCGTAGGAGCGGGGGGCTGGGATGAGCAGTTCTTC. Its protein is CASSVGAGGWDEQFF. The chain employs TRBV9 and TRBJ2-1, with 9 bases aligning to TRBD2. This CDR3 has 15 residues. The J segment lost 8 bases and the V segment lost 0 bases, leaving 6 bases of the junction unmatched. The germline CDR1 and CDR2 sequences are SGDLS and YYNGEE.

This chain connects TRBV9 to TRBJ2-3, with a tentative D call TRBD2 (6 bases). Germline V gene lookup returns CDR1 SGDLS and CDR2 YYNGEE. V was pared by 0 bases and J by 4 bases, with 9 bases between. CDR3 length: 14 amino acids. As DNA, the CDR3 is TGTGCCAGCAGCGTAGCGGGGGACGCAGATACGCAGTATTTT. Residues: CASSVAGDADTQYF.

CDR3 DNA: TGCGCCAGCAGCCATGGACAGGGGGCGGTGAACACTGAAGCTTTCTTT. Protein product: CASSHGQGAVNTEAFF. The genes are TRBV4-1 and TRBJ1-1, with TRBD1 identical over 11 bases. The V and J ends lost 3 bases and 0 bases, in that order; junction bases with no gene match: 3. CDR3 length: 16 residues. Germline values: CDR1 MGHRA, CDR2 YSYEKL.

The gene calls are TRBV10-3 and TRBJ2-2; 7 bases are a match to TRBD1. The CDR3 length is 15 residues. The trim removed 8 bases at V and 0 bases at J, leaving 6 bases unmatched. The germline V gene has CDR1 ENHRY and CDR2 SYGVKD. The CDR3 is CAILRDSPNTGELFF. The CDR3 coding sequence is TGTGCCATCCTTCGGGACAGTCCGAACACCGGGGAGCTGTTTTTT.

This clone was detected only a few times. This chain joins TRBV6-5 and TRBJ2-7; D uncertain. Germline values: CDR1 MNHEY, CDR2 SVGAGI. CDR3 size: 12 residues. V was cut by 2 bases and J by 6 bases, with 8 bases left in between. The CDR3 DNA reads as TGTGCCAGCAGTTACATTTTAGGCGAGCAGTACTTC. Translation: CASSYILGEQYF.

This chain's CDR3 is CASSSGTYGYTF. The CDR3 DNA sequence: TGTGCCAGCAGTTCGGGGACCTATGGCTACACCTTC. The rearrangement links TRBV28 to TRBJ1-2, with D maybe TRBD1 (5 bases). The CDR3 consists of 12 residues. V lost 4 bases, J lost 4 bases, and 7 bases lay in between. Germline loops: CDR1 MDHEN, CDR2 SYDVKM.

The chain has TRBV11-2 and TRBJ2-7, with D perhaps assigned TRBD1 or TRBD2 (6 bases each). CDR3 length: 14 residues. The germline gives CDR1 SGHAT, CDR2 FQNNGV. The germline V and J ends were trimmed by 3 bases and 2 bases, with 11 bases remaining between them. Here the CDR3 reads CASSFGGLAYEQYF. CDR3 sequence (DNA): TGTGCCAGCAGCTTTGGGGGGCTGGCCTACGAGCAGTACTTC.

The chain carries TRBV2 and TRBJ1-2; the match to TRBD1 covers 7 bases. J gave up 5 bases and V 7 bases, and 16 bases lay outside the gene matches. Germline V gene data show CDR1 as SNHLY and CDR2 as FYNNEI. This CDR3 region has 16 residues. The CDR3 loop is CASTFKGLEQGYGYTF. Written as DNA, the CDR3 is TGTGCCAGCACCTTCAAAGGACTGGAACAGGGGTATGGCTACACCTTC.

V is TRBV28 and J is TRBJ1-5; D is perhaps TRBD1 (5 bases). The CDR3 is made up of 14 amino acids. Germline lookup yields CDR1 MDHEN and CDR2 SYDVKM. V gave up 5 bases and J gave up 6 bases, with 14 bases separating them. CDR3 in amino acids: CASSPSGFPQPQHF. CDR3 DNA: TGTGCCAGCAGTCCCTCAGGGTTTCCTCAGCCCCAGCATTTT.